These 5 T cell receptor beta chains originate from one sample sequenced in a study of control samples from healthy donors and cancer patients. Measured with immunoSEQ multiplex PCR; TCRdb has only the in-frame clones, and not every one. The sample has 110,000 to 150,000 clones, over 85% seen once. Specimen: blood. Receptors originate from a man younger than 40 in good health.

This clone was counted only a few times. V and J are TRBV6-5 and TRBJ1-2; no clear D gene. The CDR3 runs 14 residues. CDR1 MNHEY and CDR2 SVGAGI come from the germline V gene. V was clipped by 5 bases and J by 10 bases, with 20 bases between them. This CDR3 is CASSQRLEPGVYTF. The CDR3 DNA follows: TGTGCCAGCAGTCAACGACTGGAGCCTGGCGTCTACACCTTC.

This rearrangement joins TRBV6-2 or TRBV6-3 to TRBJ2-5; 10 bases are shared with TRBD1. The CDR3 consists of 19 residues. Germline CDR1 MNHEY, CDR2 SVGEGT. The trim removed 2 bases at V and 5 bases at J, leaving 17 bases unmatched. The CDR3 loop is CASSYPLRVGQGFWETQYF. As DNA, the CDR3 is TGTGCCAGCAGTTACCCGCTTCGCGTGGGACAGGGGTTTTGGGAGACCCAGTACTTC.

V gene TRBV2 combines with J gene TRBJ2-1; tentatively, D is TRBD2 (6 bases). The CDR3 loop spans 14 amino acids. The germline V and J ends were trimmed by 2 bases and 7 bases, with 12 bases remaining between them. CDR1 and CDR2 from the germline V gene are SNHLY and FYNNEI. The CDR3 nucleotides are TGTGCCAGCAGTGAAATAGCTAGCGCGAATGAGCAGTTCTTC. Protein sequence: CASSEIASANEQFF. The full variable domain, with the rest looked up from reference TRBV2 and TRBJ2-1, is EPEVTQTPSHQVTQMGQEVILRCVPISNHLYFYWYRQILGQKVEFLVSFYNNEISEKSEIFDDQFSVERPDGSNFTLKIRSTKLEDSAMYFCASSEIASANEQFFGPGTRLTVL.

The CDR3 reads CSIEGQGYTEAFF. CDR3 DNA sequence: TGCAGCATCGAAGGACAGGGCTACACTGAAGCTTTCTTT. This chain connects TRBV29-1 to TRBJ1-1; 8 bases match TRBD1. In germline, CDR1 is SQVTM, CDR2 ANQGSEA. The CDR3 extends over 13 amino acids. The V and J ends lost 8 bases and 3 bases, in that order; junction bases with no gene match: 8.

The chain links TRBV7-2 to TRBJ1-2, with 7 bases matching TRBD1. This CDR3 is built from 15 residues. V was pared by 2 bases and J by 2 bases, with 5 bases of the junction left unmatched. Germline lookup yields CDR1 SGHTA and CDR2 FQGNSA. CDR3 residues: CASSLSADRNYGYTF. The CDR3 nucleotides are TGTGCCAGCAGCTTATCCGCGGACAGGAACTATGGCTACACCTTC.